This T cell receptor (beta chain) was observed in a study of blood T cell repertoires in COVID-19. The table came from immunoSEQ multiplex PCR; TCRdb's copy has only in-frame clones and leaves some out. This sample carries about 280,000 clones, approximately 90% of them seen once, and the ten largest clones take around 2.8%. In terms of age and location, participants ranged from roughly 18 to 100 years and lived in under 30 US areas. Source material: PBMCs or T cells enriched from blood (not recorded which). This clonotype was sampled from a middle-aged man who had been exposed to COVID-19.

For the CDR3, the DNA is TGCAGCGTTAGGGACAGTGGATCTGAAGCTTTCTTT. This codes for CSVRDSGSEAFF. The V gene is TRBV29-1, the J gene TRBJ1-1; 7 positions agree with TRBD1. CDR1 and CDR2 (germline): SQVTM, ANQGSEA. Germline trimming cut 5 bases from V and 6 bases from J; bases unmatched to any gene: 6. The CDR3 runs 12 residues. Together with reference TRBV29-1 and TRBJ1-1, the CDR3 gives the full variable domain: SAVISQKPSRDICQRGTSLTIQCQVDSQVTMMFWYRQQPGQSLTLIATANQGSEATYESGFVIDKFPISRPNLTFSTLTVSNMSPEDSSIYLCSVRDSGSEAFFGQGTRLTVV.